This T cell receptor (beta chain) came from a study of T cell repertoires in cytomegalovirus infection. Study at large: Public TCR beta signatures marked donors with CMV infection and the matching HLA.

Study observations and caveats: Carriers of CMV and the relevant HLA type were discriminated by public TCR beta frequency. CMV-specific TCR beta clonotypes restricted by HLA-C dominated the ex vivo response.

The table lists this clonotype with many counts. Its antigen is not known. TCRdb redid the calling of the reads with MiXCR, one entry per CDR3 protein. The sample consists of about 680,000 distinct CDR3 sequences, less than 25% of them appearing once. V dropped 3 bases and J dropped 4; count of bases not matched to a gene: 4. This CDR3 has 14 residues. CDR1 and CDR2 (germline): SGHTA, FQGNSA. The TCR comes from a human donor in good health (CMV status not recorded). Some clones in this sample may be carry-over from other donors' samples. The sequenced material came from CD8+ T cells from PBMCs. J is TRBJ2-7 and V is TRBV7-2; 9 nucleotides match TRBD2. Written as DNA, the CDR3 is TGTGCCAGCAGCTTGAGAGCGGGGGGTTACGAGCAGTACTTC. Translating it yields CASSLRAGGYEQYF.